This T cell receptor beta chain originates from a study of T cell repertoires in cytomegalovirus infection. Overall study context: Indications of both CMV infection and matching HLA type were provided by public TCR beta signatures. Study results and caveats: Totalled public TCR beta family frequency picked out people who carried CMV plus the relevant HLA. Within the response measured ex vivo, HLA-C-restricted CMV-specific TCR beta clonotypes were dominant.

This clonotype occurred many times. The antigen is not known. The CDR3 loop spans 19 amino acids. V was pared by 4 bases and J by 2 bases, with 18 bases of the junction left unmatched. CDR1 is MDHEN and CDR2 is SYDVKM in the germline V gene. TCRdb re-called the reads through MiXCR, storing one row per CDR3 protein. This repertoire shows about 680,000 distinct CDR3 sequences, 20% to 25% found once; its top ten account for approximately 8.2%. This chain uses TRBV28 with TRBJ2-7; 9 bases are a match to TRBD1. Material: CD8+ T cells from PBMCs. This TCR was recovered from a human donor in good health (CMV status not recorded). Some clones in this sample may be carry-over from other donors' samples. This CDR3 is CASSSLFVRGQGRTYEQYF. The CDR3 DNA follows: TGTGCCAGCAGTTCACTATTCGTTAGGGGACAGGGTAGGACCTACGAGCAGTACTTC.